Described below is a single T cell receptor beta chain sequence and its context. The CDR3 runs 13 residues. The germline CDR1 and CDR2 sequences are LGHDT and YNNKEL (reference sequence). V lost 1 base and J lost 8; bases outside the gene matches: 2. In the original analysis: Estimated nucleated cell counts came from reference gene primer amplification. Sequencing was performed with immunoSEQ multiplex PCR; in TCRdb, only in-frame clones are kept and a portion is missing. D and trimming come from the DNA, and the V and J calls and clone size come from that table. The table records about 290,000 clones, around four fifths of them present only once. This record comes from a study of blood T cell repertoires in COVID-19. Overall study: There were acute and convalescent COVID-19 samples, and they came from the United States, Italy and Spain.

Specimen: peripheral blood. The sequence derives from a woman aged 45-65 years with active or convalescent COVID-19. This rearrangement joins TRBV3-1 (or the pseudogene TRBV3-2) to TRBJ2-1, with 7 bases fitting TRBD1. In DNA form, the CDR3 reads TGTGCCAGCAGCCAAGCAGGGGGAGATGAGCAGTTCTTC. It translates to CASSQAGGDEQFF.